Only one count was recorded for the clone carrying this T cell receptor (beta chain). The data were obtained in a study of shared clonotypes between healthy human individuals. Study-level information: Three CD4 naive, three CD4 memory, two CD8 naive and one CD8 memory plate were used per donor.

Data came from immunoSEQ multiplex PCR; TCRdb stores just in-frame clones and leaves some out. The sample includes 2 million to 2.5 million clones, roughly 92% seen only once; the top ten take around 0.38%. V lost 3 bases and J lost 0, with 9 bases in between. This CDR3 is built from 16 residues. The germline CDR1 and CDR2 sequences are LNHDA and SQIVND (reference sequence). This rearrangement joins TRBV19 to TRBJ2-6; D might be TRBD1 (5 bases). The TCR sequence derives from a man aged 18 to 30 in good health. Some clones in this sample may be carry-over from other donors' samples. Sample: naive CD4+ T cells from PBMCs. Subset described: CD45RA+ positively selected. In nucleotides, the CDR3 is TGTGCCAGTAGTATTTACAGGAGCTCTGGGGCCAACGTCCTGACTTTC. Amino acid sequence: CASSIYRSSGANVLTF.